This T cell receptor (beta chain) was identified during a study of shared clonotypes between healthy human individuals (TCRdb year 2020). The study in broad terms: The cohort included three men and a couple of women between 18 and 49 years of age. Per donor, three plates each were used for CD4 naive and CD4 memory, two for CD8 naive, and one for CD8 memory. To estimate repertoire size and how much clonotypes are shared between individuals, the study performed deep sequencing of blood TCR repertoires from a few healthy adults. To increase sequencing depth and limit assay-specific biases, TCR repertoire library preparation and sequencing were carried out by different laboratories using diverse techniques. Each donor's leukapheresis produced roughly between about 0.9 and 9.5 billion PBMCs.

The donors were healthy, HIV-negative adults who had no recently reported acute infections or vaccinations. All donors were Caucasian adults living in Nashville, Tennessee, USA. Magnetic negative selection was used to enrich CD4+ T cells, after which naive cells were positively selected on CD45RA and the negative fraction became the memory subset. After blood collection by leukapheresis, PBMCs were isolated using Ficoll-Histopaque density gradient centrifugation and then cryopreserved in the vapor phase of liquid nitrogen. Analytical flow cytometry was used to check the purity and quantity of every magnetically sorted T cell population. Genomic DNA was isolated from each sorted fraction and quantified by UV absorbance on a Nanodrop 2000c. Broader findings and caveats from the paper: Pairwise subsampling indicated that sequencing depth was expected to affect the degree of clonotype sharing among donors. Rarefaction of sorted-subset datasets indicated incomplete sequencing despite the large sequencing depth. Sampling was limited to blood, and TCR repertoires in tissue likely differ from TCR repertoires in blood. Compared with non-shared clonotypes, clonotypes shared by all four sorted-subset donors had higher generation probabilities. Because the study included a small number of donors, the genetic and exposure-history diversity represented was limited. Sharing across several donors was observed for around 5% of naive CD4, around 3.5% of naive CD8, over 2% of memory CD4, and around 0.4% of memory CD8 clonotypes. Naive subsets generally had larger estimated clonotype richness than memory subsets did.

Of note for this clone: The antigen it recognizes is unknown. Per-base qualities were not stored, and no clone one base away is much larger.

CDR1 and CDR2, per the germline V gene, are MNHNS and SASEGT. For this chain, trimming is 5 bases at the V end and 7 bases at the J end, and the number of junction bases without a gene match is 7. Spanning cysteine to phenylalanine, the CDR3 consists of 15 amino acids. Kept here is only the CDR3 DNA, which spans 45 bases and is read in frame from base 1. Using the deep immunoSEQ assay, TCR CDR3 regions were amplified from genomic DNA by multiplex PCR. For each cell subset, the extracted genomic DNA was distributed evenly across all wells of several immunoSEQ 96-well plates, and each plate served as one replicate. Each replicate PCR for sorted subsets received 150 to 250 ng genomic DNA, equal to roughly 30,000 T cell genomes. Purified libraries were measured with a Qubit 3.0 fluorometer, size-checked on a Bioanalyzer 2100, and measured again with the KAPA Library Quantification kit. Every immunoSEQ 96-well plate was sequenced on a separate single-read 150-cycle Illumina NextSeq 550 flow cell. The published analysis was carried out like this. The immunoSEQ output contained only junctional sequences without quality scores, so filtering could not match that applied to full-length reads. Sequences were annotated with PyIR, a Python wrapper for IgBLAST v1.9, and V/J genes and CDR3 were assigned using IMGT germline references. Any read was removed if the V/J assignment was weak (E-value above 1e-6), the CDR3 was missing, or the read contained stop codons, out-of-frame junctions, or ambiguous translated residues. V3J clonotypes were defined as sequences sharing an identical inferred V gene, J gene, and CDR3 amino acid sequence. Percentage overlap between repertoires was computed as shared unique clonotypes divided by the size of the smaller repertoire. RTK rarefaction, the Chao1 estimator, and Recon v2.1 estimates of unobserved clonotypes were used to assess repertoire richness. OLGA was used to compute generation probabilities for all TCRbeta clonotypes that the gDNA method yielded from a handful of donors. TCRdb limited this immuneACCESS table to in-frame rearrangements with V and J called. A share of clones is missing; checked studies link under half to unresolved V genes, and the rest is unexplained. D and trimming come from the DNA, and the V and J calls and clone size come from that table. This sample lists about 2.4 million clones; roughly 93% were detected once. The ten largest clones capture about 0.38% of the sample.

Recombination linked TRBV6-1 to TRBJ2-2, with 10 bases matching TRBD2. The origin of this receptor is a young man in good health. Some clones in this sample may be carry-over from other donors' samples. What was sequenced was naive CD4+ T cells from PBMCs. This sample's cell subset or site label indicates: CD45RA+ positively selected. The sequence in DNA is TGTGCCAGCAGTTTGCTAGCGGGAGCTCTCGGGGAGCTGTTTTTT. This encodes CASSLLAGALGELFF.